These 8 T cell receptor beta chains came from one sample sequenced in a study of patients and donors after allogeneic stem cell transplantation. In TCRdb, the RT-PCR reads were re-called with MiXCR into one record per CDR3 protein. The sample includes fewer than 250,000 distinct CDR3 sequences, roughly 15% of them seen just once. Input material: blood, either unsorted or a sorted T cell fraction (not recorded which). These TCRs come from a human donor who was either an allogeneic HSCT recipient or a stem cell or donor lymphocyte infusion donor (not recorded which). It is not recorded whose cells these are; they may come from a transplant donor.

The chain carries TRBV28 and TRBJ1-1, with a tentative D call TRBD1 (5 bases). Trimming left V 2 bases short and J 5 bases short, with 12 bases between. Germline V gene sequence: CDR1 MDHEN, CDR2 SYDVKM. The CDR3 is 14 residues long. In DNA form, the CDR3 reads TGTGCCAGCAGTTTACAGGGTAGGAGGACTGAAGCTTTCTTT. Amino acid sequence: CASSLQGRRTEAFF.

In this sample, this clonotype turned up a few times. The chain employs TRBV6-1 and TRBJ2-6; D gene unclear. This CDR3 region has 11 residues. With 7 bases removed from V and 3 bases from J, the gap between germline ends came to 1 base. Germline lookup yields CDR1 MNHNS and CDR2 SASEGT. CDR3 sequence reads: CASIGANVLTF. The CDR3 DNA sequence: TGTGCCAGCATTGGGGCCAACGTCCTGACTTTC.

This clonotype has ten or more counts. The genes are TRBV12-3 or TRBV12-4 and TRBJ2-7; 7 nucleotides line up with TRBD1. CDR3 size: 14 residues. V was pared by 5 bases and J by 3 bases, with 7 bases of the junction left unmatched. CDR3 sequence reads: CASSHDRVLYEQYF. The CDR3, as DNA: TGTGCCAGCAGTCACGACAGGGTGCTCTACGAGCAGTACTTC.

The rearrangement joins TRBV4-1 to TRBJ2-2; TRBD2 agrees at 8 bases. Per the germline V gene, CDR1 is MGHRA and CDR2 is YSYEKL. The CDR3 totals 17 residues. V was pared by 1 base and J by 6 bases, with 10 bases of the junction left unmatched. CDR3 in amino acids: CASSQVGGSGVPGELFF. DNA for the CDR3: TGCGCCAGCAGCCAAGTCGGTGGTAGCGGGGTCCCCGGGGAGCTGTTTTTT.

The V and J genes are TRBV5-1 and TRBJ1-2; 7 positions match TRBD1. V lost 4 bases to trimming and J lost 4 bases; unmatched junction nucleotides: 7. Germline CDR1 SGHRS, CDR2 YFSETQ. This CDR3 is 14 amino acids long. The CDR3, as DNA: TGCGCCAGCAGCACCGGGACAGAACTCTATGGCTACACCTTC. Translation gives CASSTGTELYGYTF. The entire variable domain, with the rest obtained from reference TRBV5-1 and TRBJ1-2, is as follows: KAGVTQTPRYLIKTRGQQVTLSCSPISGHRSVSWYQQTPGQGLQFLFEYFSETQRNKGNFPGRFSGRQFSNSRSEMNVSTLELGDSALYLCASSTGTELYGYTFGSGTRLTVV.

This clonotype showed up just a few times. The genes are TRBV9 and TRBJ2-2, with 8 positions matching TRBD2. The CDR3 spans 16 residues. Per the germline V gene, CDR1 is SGDLS and CDR2 is YYNGEE. V shed 0 bases, J shed 6 bases, and the junction held 7 bases outside the gene matches. CDR3 in amino acids: CASSVGSGGAAGELFF. Written as DNA, the CDR3 is TGTGCCAGCAGCGTAGGGTCCGGGGGGGCCGCCGGGGAGCTGTTTTTT.

This clonotype has ten or more counts. The rearrangement uses TRBV7-8 and TRBJ2-5; 10 bases are a match to TRBD1. V dropped 2 bases and J dropped 5; count of bases not matched to a gene: 11. CDR3 length: 17 amino acids. The germline V gene encodes CDR1 SGHVS and CDR2 FQNEAQ. The CDR3 nucleotides read TGTGCCAGCAGCTTACTCGGGACAGGGGATTCGGGGGAGACCCAGTACTTC. Translating gives CASSLLGTGDSGETQYF.

This clonotype was seen at least ten times. V and J are TRBV9 and TRBJ2-2; 7 bases fit TRBD2. The CDR3 extends over 15 amino acids. Germline V CDR1 and CDR2: SGDLS, YYNGEE. V lost 4 bases and J lost 8; bases outside the gene matches: 11. The CDR3 protein is CASSSRDYRQGELFF. The CDR3 region has the DNA TGTGCCAGCAGCTCCCGGGACTACCGCCAAGGGGAGCTGTTTTTT.